A selection of T cell receptor beta chains follows, all from one sample in a study of identical twins. MiXCR, run by TCRdb on the 5' RACE reads, gives a single entry per CDR3 protein. The sample holds roughly 1,500,000 distinct CDR3 sequences, less than 35% seen once. Sequencing used cord blood. The receptor source for this set is a newborn girl in good health. Each CDR3 is given with its conserved first and last residue. The order of the fields is clone size, J gene, D gene, V gene, CDR3 protein, CDR3 DNA. The D gene is left open where the match is weak. For some rows the clone size is stated as once, few or many, or as a class when expanded; others skip it.

clone size: -; J gene: TRBJ2-3; D gene: TRBD2; V gene: TRBV12-3/TRBV12-4; CDR3 protein: CASSLEGTRVDMQYF; CDR3 DNA: TGTGCCAGCAGTTTAGAAGGGACTAGGGTAGATATGCAGTATTTT
clone size: -; J gene: TRBJ1-1; D gene: TRBD1; V gene: TRBV10-3; CDR3 protein: CAISETWTGTNTEAFF; CDR3 DNA: TGTGCCATCAGTGAGACCTGGACAGGGACCAACACTGAAGCTTTCTTT
clone size: many; J gene: TRBJ2-3; D gene: -; V gene: TRBV24-1; CDR3 protein: CATSHWGTKDTQYF; CDR3 DNA: TGTGCCACCAGTCACTGGGGTACTAAAGATACGCAGTATTTT
clone size: -; J gene: TRBJ1-5; D gene: -; V gene: TRBV9; CDR3 protein: CASSVATGSQPQHF; CDR3 DNA: TGTGCCAGCAGCGTAGCTACGGGGAGCCAGCCCCAGCATTTT
clone size: -; J gene: TRBJ2-4; D gene: -; V gene: TRBV7-8; CDR3 protein: CASSVTGWLAKNIQYF; CDR3 DNA: TGTGCCAGCAGCGTAACAGGGTGGTTAGCCAAAAACATTCAGTACTTC
clone size: many; J gene: TRBJ2-7; D gene: TRBD2; V gene: TRBV4-2; CDR3 protein: CASSQASGRAYEQYF; CDR3 DNA: TGTGCCAGCAGCCAAGCTAGCGGGAGGGCCTACGAGCAGTACTTC
clone size: -; J gene: TRBJ2-7; D gene: -; V gene: TRBV25-1; CDR3 protein: CASSEPGTTYEQYF; CDR3 DNA: TGTGCCAGCAGTGAACCCGGGACCACCTACGAGCAGTACTTC
clone size: -; J gene: TRBJ2-3; D gene: TRBD2; V gene: TRBV7-2; CDR3 protein: CASSASRTSGTDTQYF; CDR3 DNA: TGTGCCAGCAGCGCCAGCCGGACTAGCGGGACAGATACGCAGTATTTT
clone size: few; J gene: TRBJ1-2; D gene: -; V gene: TRBV21-1; CDR3 protein: CASSPNRRNYGYTF; CDR3 DNA: TGTGCCAGCAGCCCAAACCGGAGGAACTATGGCTACACCTTC
clone size: few; J gene: TRBJ2-7; D gene: -; V gene: TRBV10-3; CDR3 protein: CAISVTGPYEQYF; CDR3 DNA: TGTGCCATCAGTGTTACAGGGCCCTACGAGCAGTACTTC
clone size: few; J gene: TRBJ1-2; D gene: -; V gene: TRBV4-1; CDR3 protein: CASSQVGDRRIPGYTF; CDR3 DNA: TGCGCCAGCAGCCAAGTGGGGGATAGAAGGATCCCTGGCTACACCTTC
clone size: many; J gene: TRBJ2-3; D gene: -; V gene: TRBV29-1; CDR3 protein: CSVDVGGTDTQYF; CDR3 DNA: TGCAGCGTTGACGTGGGGGGCACAGATACGCAGTATTTT
clone size: once; J gene: TRBJ2-3; D gene: -; V gene: TRBV10-3; CDR3 protein: CAIWGAGEGADTQYF; CDR3 DNA: TGTGCCATCTGGGGGGCGGGAGAGGGCGCAGATACGCAGTATTTT
clone size: few; J gene: TRBJ2-7; D gene: -; V gene: TRBV13; CDR3 protein: CASTTTDGPYEQYF; CDR3 DNA: TGTGCCAGCACCACGACGGACGGTCCCTACGAGCAGTACTTC
clone size: few; J gene: TRBJ2-5; D gene: TRBD2; V gene: TRBV6-5; CDR3 protein: CASSYSFRRAGVRNEQYF; CDR3 DNA: TGTGCCAGCAGTTACTCGTTCCGTAGAGCGGGAGTAAGAAATGAGCAGTACTTC
clone size: many; J gene: TRBJ1-2; D gene: -; V gene: TRBV28; CDR3 protein: CASIKPGWSSGYTF; CDR3 DNA: TGTGCCAGCATCAAGCCCGGGTGGAGCAGTGGCTACACCTTC
clone size: -; J gene: TRBJ2-3; D gene: -; V gene: TRBV30; CDR3 protein: CAGRYGAGTDTQYF; CDR3 DNA: TGTGCCGGGAGATATGGTGCAGGCACAGATACGCAGTATTTT
clone size: few; J gene: TRBJ2-3; D gene: -; V gene: TRBV27; CDR3 protein: CASSLYGARTDTQYF; CDR3 DNA: TGTGCCAGCAGTTTATATGGCGCGCGCACAGATACGCAGTATTTT